This TCR beta chain was documented in a study of CD8+CD57+ T cells in acquired aplastic anemia (dated by TCRdb to the late 2010s). Broadly, across the study: DNA extracted from sorted CD4+ and CD8+ cells had a mean of 3.2 ug, with a range of 0.2 to 27.4 ug. A CD8+CD57+ expansion meant a frequency higher than the mean frequency seen in healthy subjects.

The paper's findings and limits, for the study overall: Roughly 30 CD8+ CDR3 sequences were shared between patients and controls but appeared highly expressed in patients and within their immunodominant clones. No significant difference in CD8+ Simpson's diversity was found between patients and healthy controls (P=0.060).

In the case of this clonotype: The antigen it binds to is not known. Per-base qualities were not stored, and no clone one base away is much larger.

CDR1 and CDR2 (MNHEY, SMNVEV) derive from the germline V gene (reference sequence). V loses 5 bases, J loses 2 bases, and the germline ends lie 4 bases apart. The cysteine opens and the phenylalanine closes a CDR3 of 12 amino acids. Only the CDR3 DNA is retained, 36 bases long and in frame from the first base. TCR beta VDJ combination and CDR3 sequence profiling used genomic DNA as the template. An Illumina HiSeq 2000 was used for TCR repertoire sequencing. The study's processing was this. TRBV/TRBJ rearrangement plots, CDR3 size and DJ length profiles, and Simpson's diversity index were used to evaluate the repertoires. The immunodominant clone was defined as the most abundant DNA sequence in deep sequencing data. CDR3 amino acid sequences were screened for sharing across subjects and compared with published repertoires and the VDJdb database. The public reads were run again by TCRdb, first through fastp at Q25 and then through MiXCR, and only productive beta chains were kept. Entries are consolidated by CDR3 protein sequence, retaining the most common genes and DNA. The V and J calls reflect TCRdb's pipeline rather than the authors' work. The table for this sample lists 150,000 to 200,000 distinct CDR3 sequences; 45% to 50% of them were counted only once. The ten largest account for more than 30% of the sample.

Patients chosen for sequencing had shown expansion of CD8+CD57+ cells by flow cytometry. Every patient had a diagnosis of severe acquired aplastic anemia based on International Study of Aplastic Anemia and Agranulocytosis and Camitta criteria. Patients had received no therapy at the time of blood sampling. TCR repertoires of sorted CD4+ and CD8+ blood T cells from severe aplastic anemia patients and healthy subjects were deep-sequenced in the study. Patients were enrolled in the USA under clinicaltrials.gov protocols 00001620, 01623167, 00001397, 00071045, 00081523 and 00961064. Ficoll-Paque density gradient centrifugation was used to isolate peripheral blood mononuclear cells. Before DNA extraction, CD4+ and CD8+ T cells were sorted by FACS or by magnetic beads.

The sample was sorted CD4+, CD8+, or CD8+CD57+ T cells (not recorded which) from PBMCs. The receptor chain draws on TRBV27 and TRBJ1-5; no D gene call is confident. This clonotype originated in a human donor with aplastic anemia. The CDR3 in this case is CASSAGNQPQHF. The sequenced DNA is TGTGCCAGCAGTGCCGGCAATCAGCCCCAGCATTTT.